The next 20 T cell receptor beta chains were all read from a single sample in a study of human T cells and chemical hapten exposure. TCRdb re-called the RACE reads with MiXCR, one entry per CDR3 protein. The table includes 69,000 or so distinct CDR3 sequences, about a tenth detected once. Time point: patch test 2, 6 weeks after DPC sensitization. Specified treatment: therapeutic diphenylcyclopropenone sensitization with weekly scalp DPC. Sequencing was performed on whole blood, taken in connection with sensitization to the hapten diphenylcyclopropenone (DPC). All receptors come from a woman in her fifties or sixties with alopecia areata. Some clones in this sample may be carry-over from other donors' samples.

This clonotype has ten or more counts. V is TRBV3-1 and J is TRBJ2-1; 9 bases line up with TRBD2. V lost 4 bases and J lost 4; bases outside the gene matches: 5. The germline V gene has CDR1 LGHDT and CDR2 YNNKEL (reference sequence). The CDR3 consists of 15 residues. CDR3 coding DNA: TGTGCCAGCAGCCCCGCGACTAGCGGATACAATGAGCAGTTCTTC. This sequence encodes CASSPATSGYNEQFF.

This clonotype has just a few counts. The chain recombines TRBV5-4 with TRBJ1-1, with 7 positions matching TRBD1. CDR3 length: 13 residues. With V trimmed by 5 bases and J by 10 bases, 11 bases remained unmatched. Germline assignment: CDR1 SGHNT and CDR2 YYREEE (reference sequence). DNA of the CDR3: TGTGCCAGCAGTAAAGAGACAGGGCAGGGAGCTTTCTTT. Translation: CASSKETGQGAFF.

This clonotype was picked up many times. The rearrangement uses TRBV29-1 and TRBJ1-4; 8 nucleotides align to TRBD1. This CDR3 region has 12 residues. Germline V gene lookup returns CDR1 SQVTM and CDR2 ANQGSEA. J gave up 8 bases and V 7 bases, and 6 bases lay outside the gene matches. As DNA, the CDR3 is TGCAGCGCTGGACAGGGCGGGGAAAAACTGTTTTTT. Translation gives CSAGQGGEKLFF.

This chain joins TRBV5-1 and TRBJ2-2, with unresolved D. The germline V gene has CDR1 SGHRS and CDR2 YFSETQ. The CDR3 extends over 17 amino acids. V was shortened by 3 bases and J by 5 bases, with 20 bases between the two germline ends. As DNA, the CDR3 is TGCGCCAGCAGCTCTCCTCAGCTTGAGATCCGGACCGGGGAGCTGTTTTTT. Translating it yields CASSSPQLEIRTGELFF. The full variable domain, its missing parts supplied by reference TRBV5-1 and TRBJ2-2, is KAGVTQTPRYLIKTRGQQVTLSCSPISGHRSVSWYQQTPGQGLQFLFEYFSETQRNKGNFPGRFSGRQFSNSRSEMNVSTLELGDSALYLCASSSPQLEIRTGELFFGEGSRLTVL.

The genes are TRBV10-3 and TRBJ1-6, with D maybe TRBD1 (6 bases). Germline V CDR1 and CDR2: ENHRY, SYGVKD. The CDR3 covers 13 residues. The V end was cut by 7 bases, the J end by 8 bases, with 12 bases between. The CDR3 bases are TGTGCCATCATGGGGGACACCTATTCACCCCTCCACTTT. Residues: CAIMGDTYSPLHF.

On this clonotype itself: This clone may be a read error of a much larger clone one base away. The chain employs TRBV7-9 and TRBJ2-1; no reliable D call. This CDR3 is built from 14 residues. Germline assignment: CDR1 SEHNR and CDR2 FQNEAQ (reference sequence). The CDR3 DNA follows: TGTGTCAGCATACCGATTAGCTCCTACAATGAGCAGTTCTTC. Translating gives CVSIPISSYNEQFF. Full variable domain (missing parts from reference TRBV7-9 and TRBJ2-1): DTGVSQNPRHKITKRGQNVTFRCDPISEHNRLYWYRQTLGQGPEFLTYFQNEAQLEKSRLLSDRFSAERPKGSFSTLEIQRTEQGDSAMYLCVSIPISSYNEQFFGPGTRLTVL.

This chain uses TRBV5-4 with TRBJ2-7, with a tentative D call TRBD1 (6 bases). The CDR3 extends over 15 amino acids. Trimming pared 4 bases from V and 0 bases from J, leaving 14 bases between. Germline CDR1 and CDR2: SGHNT and YYREEE (reference sequence). The CDR3 DNA is TGTGCCAGCAGCCCCGGGACACTGAGCTCCTACGAGCAGTACTTC. Protein product: CASSPGTLSSYEQYF.

This clonotype showed up many times. This chain uses TRBV10-1 with TRBJ1-1; 7 bases match TRBD1. The CDR3 totals 13 residues. V shed 4 bases and J 5 bases; nucleotides not matched to a gene: 4. Germline-derived CDR1 and CDR2 are WNHNN and SYGVQD (reference sequence). CDR3 sequence (DNA): TGCGCCAGCAGTGGACAGGGTGTGACTGAAGCTTTCTTT. Its protein is CASSGQGVTEAFF.

The chain has TRBV29-1 and TRBJ1-1; 10 bases are a match to TRBD1. The V gene's germline CDR1 is SQVTM and CDR2 ANQGSEA. This CDR3 has 16 residues. V was pared by 6 bases and J by 4 bases, with 14 bases of the junction left unmatched. The CDR3 sequence is CSVTTRQGASITEAFF. DNA of the CDR3: TGCAGCGTGACTACTCGACAGGGGGCTTCGATCACTGAAGCTTTCTTT.

In this sample, this clonotype turned up a few times. V is TRBV9 and J is TRBJ1-5, with D uncertain. Deletions cut 4 bases from V and 4 bases from J, with 18 bases between. The length of the CDR3 is 16 residues. CDR1 is SGDLS and CDR2 is YYNGEE in the germline V gene. This CDR3 reads CASSKTAALGNQPQHF. For the CDR3, the DNA is TGTGCCAGCAGCAAGACGGCCGCCCTAGGGAATCAGCCCCAGCATTTT.

The sample holds many counts of this clonotype. This chain joins TRBV7-2 and TRBJ1-6; a possible D gene is TRBD1 (5 bases). The CDR3 spans 15 residues. Germline V gene data show CDR1 as SGHTA and CDR2 as FQGNSA. Trimming shortened V by 2 bases and J by 11 bases, and 16 bases separated the two germline ends. CDR3 coding DNA: TGTGCCAGCAGCTTACCGCAGGGTGTTCCTCCACCCCTCCACTTT. Its protein is CASSLPQGVPPPLHF.

This chain uses TRBV30 with TRBJ1-6, with a weak D call TRBD1 (5 bases). This CDR3 has 15 amino acids. Germline-derived CDR1 and CDR2 are GTSNPN and SVGIG (reference sequence). Between the trimmed V and J ends, which lost 2 bases and 7 bases, there was a span of 15 bases. CDR3 loop: CAWSTRRQQNSPLHF. The CDR3, as DNA: TGTGCCTGGAGTACCCGGAGACAGCAAAATTCACCCCTCCACTTT.

The chain employs TRBV20-1 and TRBJ2-5; the D gene is possibly TRBD2 (5 bases). Germline V gene lookup returns CDR1 DFQATT and CDR2 SNEGSKA (reference sequence). The CDR3 is 15 residues long. V was shortened by 0 bases and J by 2 bases, with 13 bases between the two germline ends. This CDR3 is CSARDSERIQETQYF. CDR3 in DNA: TGCAGTGCTAGAGATTCCGAGCGGATACAAGAGACCCAGTACTTC.

The J gene is TRBJ2-7, the V gene TRBV5-1; 11 positions agree with TRBD2. The CDR3 has 16 amino acids. The germline V gene has CDR1 SGHRS and CDR2 YFSETQ. V lost 0 bases, J lost 13 bases, and 15 bases stayed unmatched. In nucleotides, the CDR3 is TGCGCCAGCAGCTTGGTCTCCGGGACTAGCGGTCGTCGGCAATACTTC. Translation gives CASSLVSGTSGRRQYF.

In this sample, this clonotype turned up a few times. The chain uses TRBV29-1 and TRBJ1-1; D not certain. Trimming removed 3 bases from V and 1 base from J, with 6 bases in between. CDR1 is SQVTM, CDR2 ANQGSEA, per germline. The CDR3 loop spans 12 amino acids. CDR3 nucleotide sequence: TGCAGCGTTGACAGGTCGAACACTGAAGCTTTCTTT. Its protein is CSVDRSNTEAFF.

The chain is built from TRBV12-3 or TRBV12-4 and TRBJ1-2; D is ambiguous. V was shortened by 3 bases and J by 4 bases, with 12 bases between the two germline ends. CDR3 length: 14 residues. CDR3 residues: CASSFNSPGYGYTF. The CDR3 DNA reads TGTGCCAGCAGTTTTAACAGTCCTGGCTATGGCTACACCTTC.

This clonotype was detected many times. This chain links TRBV20-1 with TRBJ1-2; no firm D call. Trimming removed 4 bases at V and 4 bases at J, with 16 bases between. The CDR3 spans 14 residues. Germline V CDR1 and CDR2: DFQATT, SNEGSKA (reference sequence). This chain's CDR3 is CSANDPARPYGYTF. As DNA, the CDR3 is TGCAGTGCTAACGACCCCGCCAGGCCCTATGGCTACACCTTC.

There are many counts of this clonotype. The J gene is TRBJ1-6, the V gene TRBV6-1; 7 bases align to TRBD1. This CDR3 region has 17 residues. The V gene end was trimmed by 3 bases and the J gene end by 0 bases; junction bases not matched to a gene: 5. Looked up from germline, CDR1 is MNHNS and CDR2 is SASEGT. The CDR3 loop reads CASSERTGASYNSPLHF. The DNA for the CDR3 is TGTGCCAGCAGTGAGCGGACAGGCGCCTCCTATAATTCACCCCTCCACTTT.

This clonotype has only a few counts. This rearrangement joins TRBV5-1 to TRBJ2-1; maybe TRBD2 (5 bases). Trimming took off 4 bases at V and 8 bases at J, with 19 bases between the two ends. The germline CDR1 and CDR2 sequences are SGHRS and YFSETQ. The CDR3 extends over 15 amino acids. This CDR3 reads CASSPGLARSHEQFF. The CDR3 DNA sequence: TGCGCCAGCAGCCCTGGACTCGCGCGTTCCCATGAGCAGTTCTTC.

This clonotype came up a few times. V usage is TRBV27 and J usage is TRBJ1-2; weak D call: TRBD1 (6 bases). The V end was cut by 6 bases, the J end by 3 bases, with 29 bases between. The CDR3 spans 19 residues. CDR1 and CDR2 from the germline V gene are MNHEY and SMNVEV (reference sequence). CDR3 coding DNA: TGTGCCAGCAGCCCCTTAAGACGATATGACAGGAGGGATGACTATGGCTACACCTTC. Translating it yields CASSPLRRYDRRDDYGYTF.